The rows below give T cell receptor beta chains drawn from one sample of a study of cytomegalovirus exposure and HLA in healthy donors. The table came from immunoSEQ multiplex PCR; TCRdb's copy has only in-frame clones and leaves some out. Of about 150,000 clones listed, approximately 88% are singletons. The specimen sequenced was PBMCs. All receptors come from a woman between 18 and 29 years old in good health and CMV-seronegative. Both conserved end residues are part of each CDR3. D genes are given only for firm matches. The size field is filled for only some rows; it gives once, few, many or a size class.

abundance: NA
j_gene: TRBJ1-5
v_gene: TRBV28
d_gene: TRBD1
CDR3aa: CASSFLQGEQPQHF
CDR3nt: TGTGCCAGCAGTTTCTTGCAGGGGGAACAGCCCCAGCATTTT

abundance: NA
j_gene: TRBJ1-5
v_gene: TRBV7-2
d_gene: NA
CDR3aa: CASSPTSRAQPQHF
CDR3nt: TGTGCCAGCAGCCCAACGAGCAGGGCTCAGCCCCAGCATTTT

abundance: NA
j_gene: TRBJ2-1
v_gene: TRBV11-3
d_gene: TRBD2
CDR3aa: CASSLPGTIGEQFF
CDR3nt: TGTGCCAGCAGCTTACCCGGGACTATCGGGGAGCAGTTCTTC

abundance: NA
j_gene: TRBJ1-2
v_gene: TRBV15
d_gene: NA
CDR3aa: CATSTPPVLGYTF
CDR3nt: TGTGCCACCAGCACCCCGCCAGTGTTGGGCTACACCTTC

abundance: NA
j_gene: TRBJ1-2
v_gene: TRBV25-1
d_gene: NA
CDR3aa: CASSPGAGNGYTF
CDR3nt: TGTGCCAGCAGTCCAGGGGCAGGGAACGGCTACACCTTC

abundance: NA
j_gene: TRBJ2-7
v_gene: TRBV6-5
d_gene: TRBD1
CDR3aa: CASSFSRQGRTYEQYF
CDR3nt: TGTGCCAGCAGTTTCTCCCGACAGGGACGGACCTACGAGCAGTACTTC

abundance: NA
j_gene: TRBJ2-4
v_gene: TRBV18
d_gene: TRBD1
CDR3aa: CASSQGQGASKNIQYF
CDR3nt: TGTGCCAGCTCACAAGGACAGGGGGCATCCAAAAACATTCAGTACTTC

abundance: NA
j_gene: TRBJ2-3
v_gene: TRBV5-1
d_gene: NA
CDR3aa: CASSLGRSGYTDTQYF
CDR3nt: TGCGCCAGCAGCTTGGGGAGGTCCGGCTACACAGATACGCAGTATTTT

abundance: NA
j_gene: TRBJ2-1
v_gene: TRBV5-1
d_gene: NA
CDR3aa: CASRLSGGPPEQFF
CDR3nt: TGCGCCAGCCGGCTCAGCGGAGGCCCTCCTGAGCAGTTCTTC

abundance: NA
j_gene: TRBJ2-2
v_gene: TRBV9
d_gene: NA
CDR3aa: CASSARSNTGELFF
CDR3nt: TGTGCCAGCAGCGCCAGATCGAACACCGGGGAGCTGTTTTTT

abundance: once
j_gene: TRBJ1-5
v_gene: TRBV27
d_gene: NA
CDR3aa: CASSSQITGTERINQPQHF
CDR3nt: TGTGCCAGCAGTTCGCAGATAACCGGGACTGAGAGGATCAATCAGCCCCAGCATTTT

abundance: NA
j_gene: TRBJ1-2
v_gene: TRBV6-5
d_gene: NA
CDR3aa: CASSQGVIDGYTF
CDR3nt: TGTGCCAGCAGTCAAGGGGTTATCGATGGCTACACCTTC

abundance: NA
j_gene: TRBJ2-7
v_gene: TRBV7-8
d_gene: TRBD1
CDR3aa: CASSLVRTDRGEQYF
CDR3nt: TGTGCCAGCAGCTTAGTTAGGACCGACAGGGGCGAGCAGTACTTC

abundance: once
j_gene: TRBJ2-7
v_gene: TRBV5-5
d_gene: TRBD1
CDR3aa: CASSFDDRGYEQYF
CDR3nt: TGTGCCAGCAGCTTTGACGACAGGGGATACGAGCAGTACTTC

abundance: once
j_gene: TRBJ1-2
v_gene: TRBV4-1
d_gene: NA
CDR3aa: CASSQLGHLATLGYTF
CDR3nt: TGCGCCAGCAGCCAATTAGGACATCTGGCCACCCTTGGCTACACCTTC

abundance: NA
j_gene: TRBJ2-5
v_gene: TRBV7-9
d_gene: NA
CDR3aa: CASSPPTGKTQYF
CDR3nt: TGTGCCAGCAGCCCCCCGACCGGGAAGACCCAGTACTTC

abundance: NA
j_gene: TRBJ2-1
v_gene: TRBV12-2
d_gene: NA
CDR3aa: CASRSPGEGSYNEQFF
CDR3nt: TGTGCAAGTCGCTCACCCGGGGAGGGCAGTTACAATGAGCAGTTCTTC

abundance: few
j_gene: TRBJ1-1
v_gene: TRBV25-1
d_gene: NA
CDR3aa: CASSPNRATSTEAFF
CDR3nt: TGTGCCAGCAGTCCCAACAGGGCTACAAGCACTGAAGCTTTCTTT

abundance: NA
j_gene: TRBJ1-2
v_gene: TRBV30
d_gene: NA
CDR3aa: CAWSLTAPLPYTF
CDR3nt: TGTGCCTGGAGTCTTACAGCTCCATTACCCTACACCTTC

abundance: NA
j_gene: TRBJ1-2
v_gene: TRBV6-5
d_gene: NA
CDR3aa: CASSPPATTGGYTF
CDR3nt: TGTGCCAGCAGTCCCCCGGCAACTACAGGCGGCTACACCTTC

abundance: NA
j_gene: TRBJ2-7
v_gene: TRBV7-8
d_gene: TRBD2
CDR3aa: CASSVGTSGIYEQYF
CDR3nt: TGTGCCAGCAGTGTCGGGACTAGCGGGATCTACGAGCAGTACTTC

abundance: NA
j_gene: TRBJ2-3
v_gene: TRBV5-4
d_gene: TRBD1
CDR3aa: CASSPPRTGVLSGTDTQYF
CDR3nt: TGTGCCAGCAGCCCCCCCCGGACAGGGGTACTAAGTGGCACAGATACGCAGTATTTT

abundance: once
j_gene: TRBJ2-1
v_gene: TRBV9
d_gene: NA
CDR3aa: CASSPGSEQFF
CDR3nt: TGTGCCAGCAGCCCCGGGAGTGAGCAGTTCTTC

abundance: few
j_gene: TRBJ2-3
v_gene: TRBV5-1
d_gene: NA
CDR3aa: CASSPPRGTHDTQYF
CDR3nt: TGCGCCAGCAGCCCTCCCCGGGGGACCCACGATACGCAGTATTTT

abundance: NA
j_gene: TRBJ1-6
v_gene: TRBV7-9
d_gene: TRBD1
CDR3aa: CASSLGGGDSPLHF
CDR3nt: TGTGCCAGCAGCTTAGGAGGGGGCGATTCACCCCTCCACTTT

abundance: once
j_gene: TRBJ2-3
v_gene: TRBV6-6
d_gene: NA
CDR3aa: CASSYSATSTDTQYF
CDR3nt: TGTGCCAGCAGTTACTCGGCCACCAGCACAGATACGCAGTATTTT

abundance: NA
j_gene: TRBJ1-1
v_gene: TRBV29-1
d_gene: NA
CDR3aa: CSVASGGDTEAFF
CDR3nt: TGCAGCGTTGCGTCCGGAGGGGACACTGAAGCTTTCTTT

abundance: NA
j_gene: TRBJ2-6
v_gene: TRBV28
d_gene: TRBD1
CDR3aa: CASTPGGTGPSGANVLTF
CDR3nt: TGTGCCAGCACCCCCGGCGGGACAGGTCCCTCTGGGGCCAACGTCCTGACTTTC

abundance: NA
j_gene: TRBJ2-7
v_gene: TRBV2
d_gene: NA
CDR3aa: CASNKEEGSYEQYF
CDR3nt: TGTGCCAGCAACAAGGAGGAGGGCTCCTACGAGCAGTACTTC

abundance: NA
j_gene: TRBJ1-3
v_gene: TRBV30
d_gene: TRBD1
CDR3aa: CAWRRKGAAGNTIYF
CDR3nt: TGTGCCTGGAGAAGAAAGGGGGCGGCTGGAAACACCATATATTTT

abundance: NA
j_gene: TRBJ1-1
v_gene: TRBV5-1
d_gene: NA
CDR3aa: CASSSVTGANTEAFF
CDR3nt: TGCGCCAGCAGCTCGGTGACAGGAGCGAACACTGAAGCTTTCTTT

abundance: once
j_gene: TRBJ1-2
v_gene: TRBV28
d_gene: NA
CDR3aa: CASSWGGSSYGYTF
CDR3nt: TGTGCCAGCAGTTGGGGGGGATCGTCCTATGGCTACACCTTC

abundance: NA
j_gene: TRBJ1-2
v_gene: TRBV30
d_gene: TRBD1
CDR3aa: CAWSTQGSYGYTF
CDR3nt: TGTGCCTGGAGTACACAGGGGTCGTATGGCTACACCTTC

abundance: NA
j_gene: TRBJ2-5
v_gene: TRBV9
d_gene: TRBD2
CDR3aa: CASSVAGGHGETQYF
CDR3nt: TGTGCCAGCAGCGTAGCGGGGGGGCACGGCGAGACCCAGTACTTC

abundance: NA
j_gene: TRBJ2-5
v_gene: TRBV11-2
d_gene: NA
CDR3aa: CASSRDWTEQYF
CDR3nt: TGTGCCAGCAGCAGAGATTGGACAGAGCAGTACTTC

abundance: NA
j_gene: TRBJ2-3
v_gene: TRBV6-4
d_gene: NA
CDR3aa: CASSDRGASDTQYF
CDR3nt: TGTGCCAGCAGTGACCGGGGGGCCTCAGATACGCAGTATTTT

abundance: NA
j_gene: TRBJ2-1
v_gene: TRBV29-1
d_gene: NA
CDR3aa: CSVEVFGQHYNEQFF
CDR3nt: TGCAGCGTTGAAGTGTTCGGACAGCATTACAATGAGCAGTTCTTC

abundance: NA
j_gene: TRBJ2-3
v_gene: TRBV6-1
d_gene: TRBD1
CDR3aa: CASSDVPGQGSDTQYF
CDR3nt: TGTGCCAGCAGTGACGTCCCGGGACAGGGTTCGGATACGCAGTATTTT

abundance: NA
j_gene: TRBJ1-5
v_gene: TRBV19
d_gene: NA
CDR3aa: CASTGSDSGAQPQHF
CDR3nt: TGTGCCAGTACTGGATCGGACAGTGGGGCTCAGCCCCAGCATTTT

abundance: NA
j_gene: TRBJ1-4
v_gene: TRBV6-5
d_gene: NA
CDR3aa: CASSFHPGEARKLFF
CDR3nt: TGTGCCAGCAGTTTTCACCCCGGGGAGGCGCGGAAACTGTTTTTT

abundance: once
j_gene: TRBJ1-1
v_gene: TRBV19
d_gene: NA
CDR3aa: CASKPSRDTEAFF
CDR3nt: TGTGCCAGTAAACCATCCCGGGACACTGAAGCTTTCTTT

abundance: NA
j_gene: TRBJ2-2
v_gene: TRBV28
d_gene: NA
CDR3aa: CASSSPVIITGELFF
CDR3nt: TGTGCCAGCTCGTCACCAGTTATCATCACCGGGGAGCTGTTTTTT

abundance: NA
j_gene: TRBJ1-5
v_gene: TRBV25-1
d_gene: NA
CDR3aa: CASSELGRDGQPQHF
CDR3nt: TGTGCCAGCAGTGAATTAGGCAGGGATGGCCAGCCCCAGCATTTT

abundance: NA
j_gene: TRBJ1-4
v_gene: TRBV21-1
d_gene: NA
CDR3aa: CASSKGSESTNEKLFF
CDR3nt: TGTGCCAGCAGCAAAGGCTCAGAATCAACTAATGAAAAACTGTTTTTT

abundance: NA
j_gene: TRBJ1-3
v_gene: TRBV10-2
d_gene: TRBD1
CDR3aa: CASRGDSYTIYF
CDR3nt: TGCGCCAGCAGGGGGGACAGCTACACCATATATTTT

abundance: NA
j_gene: TRBJ1-1
v_gene: TRBV6-1
d_gene: NA
CDR3aa: CASSLLPEAFF
CDR3nt: TGTGCCAGCAGTCTACTCCCTGAAGCTTTCTTT

abundance: NA
j_gene: TRBJ1-1
v_gene: TRBV6-5
d_gene: NA
CDR3aa: CASSYSRRTEAFF
CDR3nt: TGTGCCAGCAGTTACTCTCGGCGGACTGAAGCTTTCTTT

abundance: NA
j_gene: TRBJ2-1
v_gene: TRBV7-8
d_gene: TRBD2
CDR3aa: CASSQPGLAGKNEQFF
CDR3nt: TGTGCCAGCAGCCAGCCGGGACTAGCGGGGAAGAATGAGCAGTTCTTC

abundance: NA
j_gene: TRBJ2-5
v_gene: TRBV4-1
d_gene: NA
CDR3aa: CASSHFPGDQETQYF
CDR3nt: TGCGCCAGCAGCCATTTTCCGGGGGATCAAGAGACCCAGTACTTC